The 16 T cell receptor beta chains below all came from one sample that was sequenced in a study of blood T cells in healthy people across ages. A second PCR of about 7 to 11 cycles used a sample-barcoded 5' primer and a J-beta primer mix. MiXCR, run by TCRdb on the 5' RACE reads, gives a single entry per CDR3 protein. Of 1.8 million or so distinct CDR3 sequences listed, 35% to 50% are singletons. Sequenced input: blood. The receptors were gathered from a human donor in good health.

This clonotype turned up a few times. At one end, the junction sequence differs from germline, possibly due to a read error. The chain carries TRBV13 and TRBJ2-7; D gene uncertain. Germline CDR1 is PRHDT and CDR2 is FYEKMQ (reference sequence). The CDR3 length is 12 residues. CDR3 in amino acids: CASNLGKYEQYF. The CDR3 DNA is TGTGCCAGCAACTTAGGAAAGTACGAGCAGTACTTC.

The V gene is TRBV13, the J gene TRBJ1-2, with D perhaps TRBD1 (6 bases). This CDR3 is built from 17 residues. Germline loops: CDR1 PRHDT, CDR2 FYEKMQ (reference sequence). Trimming pared 0 bases from V and 9 bases from J, leaving 23 bases between. This CDR3 is CASSLGGDIEAQRSYTF. The CDR3, as DNA: TGTGCCAGCAGCTTAGGAGGGGACATCGAAGCCCAGCGAAGCTACACCTTC.

The V call is TRBV2, the J call TRBJ1-2; D gene ambiguous. V lost 8 bases and J 8 bases, leaving 21 bases between the germline ends. Germline V gene lookup returns CDR1 SNHLY and CDR2 FYNNEI. There are 14 residues in the CDR3. CDR3 region: CASLPYDTSWGYTF. CDR3 coding DNA: TGTGCCAGCCTCCCCTATGACACCTCGTGGGGCTACACCTTC.

CDR3 sequence: CASSLVFTDNYGYTF. The CDR3 DNA reads as TGTGCCAGCAGCTTAGTTTTTACTGACAACTATGGCTACACCTTC. J is TRBJ1-2 and V is TRBV7-8; D unclear. V was cut by 1 base and J by 2 bases, with 11 bases left in between. The CDR3 is 15 residues long. Germline V gene sequence: CDR1 SGHVS, CDR2 FQNEAQ.

This clonotype was counted only a few times. Here the CDR3 DNA reads TGTGCCAGCAGATACGGATACTCCTACGAGCAGTACTTC. This codes for CASRYGYSYEQYF. This chain connects TRBV2 to TRBJ2-7; D call uncertain. Germline V CDR1 and CDR2: SNHLY, FYNNEI. Deletions cut 6 bases from V and 0 bases from J, with 9 bases between. The length of the CDR3 is 13 residues.

V gene TRBV10-3 combines with J gene TRBJ1-6; D might be TRBD1 (6 bases). Trimming removed 5 bases from V and 3 bases from J, with 14 bases in between. The germline V gene encodes CDR1 ENHRY and CDR2 SYGVKD. The CDR3 runs 16 residues. This CDR3 reads CAISNEGGLYNSPLHF. The CDR3, as DNA: TGTGCCATCAGTAACGAGGGGGGCCTCTATAATTCACCCCTCCACTTT.

This clonotype was detected a few times. This rearrangement joins TRBV9 to TRBJ2-3; tentatively, D is TRBD1 (5 bases). The CDR3 extends over 15 amino acids. The germline gives CDR1 SGDLS, CDR2 YYNGEE. Trimming left V 0 bases short and J 0 bases short, with 8 bases between. DNA for the CDR3: TGTGCCAGCAGCGTAGGGGGCTTTAGCACAGATACGCAGTATTTT. Protein sequence: CASSVGGFSTDTQYF. Variable domain in full (rest from reference TRBV9 and TRBJ2-3): DSGVTQTPKHLITATGQRVTLRCSPRSGDLSVYWYQQSLDQGLQFLIQYYNGEERAKGNILERFSAQQFPDLHSELNLSSLELGDSALYFCASSVGGFSTDTQYFGPGTRLTVL.

This clonotype appeared a few times. V and J are TRBV15 and TRBJ2-3; D remains unclear. The V gene lost 3 bases and the J gene lost 2 bases, with 9 bases spanning the gap. The CDR3 has 14 residues. Germline V gene data show CDR1 as LNHNV and CDR2 as YYDKDF (reference sequence). CDR3 loop: CATSSRIDTDTQYF. CDR3 sequence (DNA): TGTGCCACCAGCAGCCGGATCGACACAGATACGCAGTATTTT.

This chain uses TRBV12-3 or TRBV12-4 with TRBJ1-2; no clear D gene. Trimming took off 0 bases at V and 1 base at J, with 6 bases between the two ends. The CDR3 is 14 residues long. The CDR3 coding sequence is TGTGCCAGCAGTTTAGCTTGGGGTAACTATGGCTACACCTTC. Translating gives CASSLAWGNYGYTF.

V is TRBV5-1 and J is TRBJ2-4, with D possibly TRBD1 on 5 matching bases. Trimming took 5 bases from V and 13 from J, leaving 22 bases between them. The germline gives CDR1 SGHRS, CDR2 YFSETQ. The CDR3 length is 14 residues. The CDR3 protein is CASRAQGAYNEQYF. The DNA for the CDR3 is TGCGCCAGCAGGGCACAAGGGGCCTACAATGAGCAGTACTTC.

A few counts support this clonotype. This chain joins TRBV4-3 and TRBJ2-3; TRBD2 matches at 14 bases. CDR1 LGHNA and CDR2 YSLEER come from the germline V gene. Unmatched junction bases numbered 4, after V lost 1 base and J lost 4 bases. This CDR3 has 17 amino acids. The chain's CDR3 is CASSQGRLAGGSDTQYF. The DNA for the CDR3 is TGCGCCAGCAGCCAAGGGAGACTAGCGGGGGGGTCAGATACGCAGTATTTT.

This chain links TRBV13 with TRBJ2-7; D is unresolved. The CDR3 covers 14 residues. CDR1 is PRHDT, CDR2 FYEKMQ, per germline (reference sequence). V gave up 2 bases and J gave up 5 bases, with 13 bases separating them. For the CDR3, the DNA is TGTGCCAGCAGCTTATTCTGGGGTAGGGACGAGCAGTACTTC. It specifies CASSLFWGRDEQYF.

The chain recombines TRBV28 with TRBJ2-2; tentative D call: TRBD1 (6 bases). Germline assignment: CDR1 MDHEN and CDR2 SYDVKM. V was shortened by 5 bases and J by 4 bases, with 14 bases between the two germline ends. This CDR3 is built from 15 residues. In DNA form, the CDR3 reads TGTGCCAGCAGTCCGACAGGTTCGGTCACCGGGGAGCTGTTTTTT. Translating gives CASSPTGSVTGELFF.

The chain is built from TRBV14 and TRBJ1-6; D not certain. The CDR3 contains 13 residues. The germline CDR1 and CDR2 sequences are SGHDN and FVKESK. V shed 1 base and J shed 7 bases, with 5 bases lying between them. The CDR3 DNA reads TGTGCCAGCAGCCAAGTATGGAATTCACCCCTCCACTTT. Amino acid sequence: CASSQVWNSPLHF.

This clonotype occurred a few times. A junction end diverges from the germline sequence, so it may reflect a read error. The V call is TRBV7-7, the J call TRBJ2-7, with a weak D call TRBD1 (6 bases). Germline-derived CDR1 and CDR2 are SSHAT and FNYEAQ (reference sequence). The length of the CDR3 is 15 residues. Written as DNA, the CDR3 is TGTGCTAGCAGCCCTTTCACAGGGTCAGACTACGAGCAGTACTTC. Amino acid sequence: CASSPFTGSDYEQYF.

The CDR3 is CASRLRDRANGYTF. DNA for the CDR3: TGTGCCAGCAGGCTCCGGGACAGGGCTAATGGCTACACCTTC. The chain carries TRBV12-3 or TRBV12-4 and TRBJ1-2; the match to TRBD1 covers 9 bases. CDR3 length: 14 residues. V dropped 6 bases and J dropped 6; count of bases not matched to a gene: 8.